This T cell receptor (beta chain) originates from a study of T cell changes during pregnancy in multiple sclerosis. The protocol was immunoSEQ multiplex PCR, while the TCRdb copy is restricted to in-frame clones and leaves out a portion. The profile shows 60,000 to 65,000 clones, around 93% of them singletons. Looked up from germline, CDR1 is GTSNPN and CDR2 is SVGIG (reference sequence). V shed 8 bases and J 1 base; nucleotides not matched to a gene: 3. The CDR3 covers 13 residues. Sequencing was performed on peripheral blood, taken in the second trimester of pregnancy. This rearrangement joins TRBV30 to TRBJ2-2, with TRBD1 matching over 8 bases. The source is a female donor in good health, enrolled as a control in a pregnancy study. The CDR3 protein is CAGDRKNTGELFF. The DNA of the CDR3 is TGTGCCGGGGACAGGAAGAACACCGGGGAGCTGTTTTTT.